A selection of T cell receptor beta chains follows, all from one sample in a study of blood T cells in healthy people across ages. TCRdb recomputed calls from the 5' RACE reads with MiXCR, one row per CDR3 protein. This table holds approximately 780,000 distinct CDR3 sequences, roughly 24% found once. These records were also assigned to another study, of T cells of mothers and their children.

Sequenced sample: blood. The origin of the receptors is a boy between 10 and 17 years old in good health. Each CDR3 is given with its conserved first and last residue. The D gene is left open where the match is weak. Size values are once, few and many counts, or a class for expanded clones, and some rows have none.

TRBJ1-3,.,TRBV4-1,.,TGCGCCAGCACGACGAGCTCTGGAAACACCATATATTTT,CASTTSSGNTIYF
TRBJ2-7,.,TRBV7-3,many,TGTGCCAGCAGCTTTAGTCTCGGACGCCGAAGCTCCTACGAGCAGTACTTC,CASSFSLGRRSSYEQYF
TRBJ1-2,TRBD1,TRBV29-1,.,TGCAGCGTTGAAGGGACAGGAGAATATGGCTACACCTTC,CSVEGTGEYGYTF
TRBJ2-5,.,TRBV10-3,.,TGTGCCATCGGAGACGGGGGGCGTGAGACCCAGTACTTC,CAIGDGGRETQYF
TRBJ1-1,TRBD1,TRBV5-1,.,TGCGCCAGCAGCTGGGGGGACAGGGGGAACACTGAAGCTTTCTTT,CASSWGDRGNTEAFF
TRBJ2-1,.,TRBV6-1,few,TGTGCCAGCAGTGCGCGGGACACCCCCATTGAGCAGTTCTTC,CASSARDTPIEQFF
TRBJ2-6,.,TRBV20-1,.,TGCAGTGCTAGAGATCTCATAGCTGGGGCCAACGTCCTGACTTTC,CSARDLIAGANVLTF
TRBJ2-1,TRBD2,TRBV5-1,few,TGCGCCAGCAGCTTGGATCCTAGCGGGGGGCAAAATGAGCAGTTCTTC,CASSLDPSGGQNEQFF
TRBJ2-1,.,TRBV5-1,.,TGCGCCAGCAGCGCGAGGACAGGAGGGCTCTACGGGCAGTTCTTC,CASSARTGGLYGQFF
TRBJ2-5,TRBD2,TRBV7-9,few,TGTGCCAGCAGCTTAAACCTAGCGGGGTTGGAGACCCAGTACTTC,CASSLNLAGLETQYF
TRBJ2-7,TRBD1,TRBV20-1,.,TGCAGTGCGGGGTCCGGGACAGGAATATCCGAGCAGTACTTC,CSAGSGTGISEQYF
TRBJ1-2,TRBD1,TRBV7-9,.,TGTGCCAGCAGCTTATCCGGGGACAGTTCTAACTATGGCTACACCTTC,CASSLSGDSSNYGYTF
TRBJ2-7,.,TRBV9,.,TGTGCCAGCAGCGTAGGGGGGGGGCTCGAGCAGTACTTC,CASSVGGGLEQYF
TRBJ1-2,.,TRBV21-1,few,TGTGCCAGCAGGGACAGGGAAATACCTAACTATGGCTACACCTTC,CASRDREIPNYGYTF
TRBJ2-1,.,TRBV12-3/TRBV12-4,.,TGTGCCAGCAGTTATCGCACGTCCGGTGATGAGCAGTTCTTC,CASSYRTSGDEQFF
TRBJ2-7,.,TRBV20-1,few,TGCAGTGCTAGGGAGGGGAGCTCCTACGAGCAGTACTTC,CSAREGSSYEQYF
TRBJ2-4,TRBD2,TRBV9,.,TGTGCCAGCAGCGAGGGAGGGTTTGCCGGGTCCAAAAACATTCAGTACTTC,CASSEGGFAGSKNIQYF
TRBJ2-3,.,TRBV19,.,TGTGCCAGTAGCCCCACGGGTCTCGCACTGGCAGATACGCAGTATTTT,CASSPTGLALADTQYF
TRBJ2-4,TRBD1,TRBV6-5,.,TGTGCCAGCAGTTCGCCGGACAGGGGGCAGGAGCGTACAAACATTCAGTACTTC,CASSSPDRGQERTNIQYF
TRBJ1-2,.,TRBV10-3,few,TGTGCCATCAGTGAACGGCAGGGCTGGGGCTACACCTTC,CAISERQGWGYTF
TRBJ2-5,TRBD2,TRBV20-1,few,TGCAGTGCCGGAGCGGGGCCACAAGAGACCCAGTACTTC,CSAGAGPQETQYF
TRBJ2-7,.,TRBV2,.,TGTGCCAGCCAGGGGTCCACTTCCTACGAGCAGTACTTC,CASQGSTSYEQYF
TRBJ2-1,.,TRBV6-6,.,TGTGCCAGTCGTCCGGGCGCTGGTGAGCAGTTCTTC,CASRPGAGEQFF
TRBJ2-1,.,TRBV7-3,.,TGTGCCAGCAGCTTAATAGCTGCGGGGTGGGGGGAGCAGTTCTTC,CASSLIAAGWGEQFF
TRBJ2-7,TRBD1,TRBV12-5,.,TGTGCTAGTGGCCCGAGGGGGCTGAGGTTCGTTCCGTCCCTCTACGAGCAGTACTTC,CASGPRGLRFVPSLYEQYF
TRBJ1-1,.,TRBV5-5,few,TGTGCCAGCAGACCGGGCCTCGGGATCACTGAAGCTTTCTTT,CASRPGLGITEAFF
TRBJ2-5,.,TRBV6-6,.,TGTGCCAGCAGTTACGTCCCTCTGGAGGGGGCTACGAGAGAGCAGTACTTC,CASSYVPLEGATREQYF
TRBJ2-5,TRBD2,TRBV10-3,few,TGTGCCATCAAAGCTAGCGGGGGTGGAGAGACCCAGTGCTTC,CAIKASGGGETQCF
TRBJ1-2,TRBD1,TRBV27,.,TGTGCCAGCAGTTTATCGGTCCCGACAGGGGAGGGAGGCTACACCTTC,CASSLSVPTGEGGYTF
TRBJ2-3,TRBD2,TRBV29-1,.,TGCAGCGTTCGGGGGGGGGTCGTGAATACGCAGTATTTT,CSVRGGVVNTQYF
TRBJ2-1,.,TRBV10-2,few,TGCGCCAGCAGGGGGGAGAGCTCCTACAATGAGCAGTTCTTC,CASRGESSYNEQFF
TRBJ2-4,.,TRBV20-1,.,TGCAGTGCTAGCCGGACAGTCGTAGCCAAAAACATTCAGTACTTC,CSASRTVVAKNIQYF
TRBJ1-4,TRBD1,TRBV7-2,few,TGTGCCAGCAGCTTAGGGCCCGCTGGGACAGGCATTCGAAAACTGTTTTTT,CASSLGPAGTGIRKLFF
TRBJ1-1,TRBD1,TRBV6-5,.,TGTGCCAGCAGTTACTCGAGCGGTTTTGACAGGGGGAACACTGAAGCTTTCTTT,CASSYSSGFDRGNTEAFF
TRBJ2-5,.,TRBV2,many,TGTGCCAGCAGTGAATCGGTCGTAGGAGAGACCCAGTACTTC,CASSESVVGETQYF
TRBJ2-3,.,TRBV11-1,few,TGTGCCAGCAGCCCTCGGGGGATCAGCACAGATACGCAGTATTTT,CASSPRGISTDTQYF
TRBJ2-7,.,TRBV5-1,many,TGCGCCAGCAGTAGTCAGGGAGCCTACGAGCAGTACTTC,CASSSQGAYEQYF
TRBJ2-1,.,TRBV20-1,few,TGCAGTGCCCACCAGGGGTTCAGCTCCTACAATGAGCAGTTCTTC,CSAHQGFSSYNEQFF
TRBJ2-6,.,TRBV29-1,.,TGCAGCGTCTACCATTCGGGACATAACTCTGGGGCCAACGTCCTGACTTTC,CSVYHSGHNSGANVLTF
TRBJ2-5,TRBD1,TRBV7-9,.,TGTGCCAGCAGCTTAGTTGTCGGGACAGGTCCAGAGACCCAGTACTTC,CASSLVVGTGPETQYF
TRBJ2-7,.,TRBV7-2,few,TGTGCCAGCAGCTTCCACAGGGATTCCTACGAGCAGTACTTC,CASSFHRDSYEQYF
TRBJ2-1,.,TRBV20-1,.,TGCAGTGGCCAGGGGTACGCCTGGAATGAGCAGTTCTTC,CSGQGYAWNEQFF
TRBJ1-6,.,TRBV5-1,.,TGCGCCAGCAGCTTGGGACAGCAGGGGACTCTCCACTTT,CASSLGQQGTLHF
TRBJ2-3,.,TRBV18,.,TGTGCCAGCTCCCCACTCGCGGGGATAGGAGATACGCAGTATTTT,CASSPLAGIGDTQYF
TRBJ2-4,.,TRBV27,few,TGTGCCAGCAGGGAGTCGGGGATCAAAAACATTCAGTACTTC,CASRESGIKNIQYF
TRBJ1-2,.,TRBV20-1,.,TGCAGTGCTAGAGATTTCGACTATGGCTACACCTTC,CSARDFDYGYTF
TRBJ2-1,TRBD2,TRBV18,few,TGTGCCAGCTCACCAGGGATAGCGGGGGGCCCCTTCCATGAGCAGTTCTTC,CASSPGIAGGPFHEQFF
TRBJ2-2,TRBD2,TRBV2,few,TGTGCCAGCGGATTAGCGGGGGAACTGAACACCGGGGAGCTGTTTTTT,CASGLAGELNTGELFF
TRBJ1-6,.,TRBV7-6,.,TGTGCCAGCAGCTTAGGGGCAGTCATGAGTTCACCCCTCCACTTT,CASSLGAVMSSPLHF
TRBJ2-2,.,TRBV5-1,.,TGCGCCAGCAGCTTGGCGGTCCCAGGTGACGCCGGGGAGCTGTTTTTT,CASSLAVPGDAGELFF
TRBJ2-1,.,TRBV4-1,.,TGCGCCAGCAGCCAAGTTGACAGGCCGATCGATGAGCAGTTCTTC,CASSQVDRPIDEQFF
TRBJ1-1,.,TRBV6-5,.,TGTGCCAGCAGTTACTCGACGAGGGCGACTGAAGCTTTCTTT,CASSYSTRATEAFF